This T cell receptor beta chain comes out of a study of T cell changes during pregnancy in multiple sclerosis (dated by TCRdb to about 2019). Regarding the study in general: In women with multiple sclerosis, the researchers looked at how the T cell repertoire shifted as pregnancy progressed.

Concerning this clone: Its antigen has not been determined. Nothing much larger sits one base from this clone, and base qualities are not available.

Receptors were amplified or captured by the immunoSEQ multiplex PCR assay. Not all clones reach the TCRdb copy of this immuneACCESS table, which keeps in-frame sequences only. Checked studies attribute under half of the gap to unresolved V genes and leave the rest unexplained. For this sample the table gives tens of thousands of clones, of which just over 90% were detected only once. The ten largest clones add up to around 0.64% of the sample. The receptor comes from a female donor with multiple sclerosis, enrolled in a pregnancy study. Sample: CD4+ T cells from peripheral blood mononuclear cells, taken in the third trimester of pregnancy.

This receptor carries the CDR3 CASSQSTGGPYNEQFF. The DNA sequence is as follows: TGTGCCAGCAGCCAATCTACAGGGGGACCCTACAATGAGCAGTTCTTC. This receptor chain uses TRBV9 and TRBJ2-1, with 8 bases aligning to TRBD1. Its CDR3 holds 16 amino acids, cysteine through phenylalanine. Just the 48-base CDR3 DNA is kept, in frame starting at base 1. CDR1 is given as SGDLS and CDR2 as YYNGEE, both from the germline V gene. Trimming leaves V shorter by 4 bases and J shorter by 2 bases, with the junction holding 8 bases beyond the gene matches.